The 14 T cell receptor beta chains reported below all come from one sample, sequenced in a study of shared clonotypes between healthy human individuals. The table came from immunoSEQ multiplex PCR; TCRdb's copy has only in-frame clones and leaves some out. The repertoire consists of over 95,000 clones, with approximately 70% occurring once and the leading ten covering roughly 24%. The sample consisted of memory CD8+ T cells sorted from blood. Subset reported: CD45RO+ cells pooled with CCR7-negative TemRA cells. The receptor source for this set is a woman aged 30 to 39 in good health.

This clone was observed a handful of times. J is TRBJ1-1 and V is TRBV27, with D maybe TRBD1 (5 bases). V dropped 0 bases and J dropped 6 bases, with 8 bases sitting between them. The V gene's germline CDR1 is MNHEY and CDR2 SMNVEV (reference sequence). The CDR3 spans 13 residues. In nucleotides, the CDR3 is TGTGCCAGCAGTTTATCCGAAGGGGCTGAAGCTTTCTTT. As protein: CASSLSEGAEAFF.

This clone was picked up a small number of times. This rearrangement joins TRBV11-2 to TRBJ2-7, with 9 bases aligning to TRBD2. CDR1 SGHAT and CDR2 FQNNGV come from the germline V gene. V was clipped by 0 bases and J by 5 bases; unmatched bases: 11. The CDR3 loop spans 17 amino acids. This chain's CDR3 is CASSLEPLAGRVDEQYF. In DNA form, the CDR3 reads TGTGCCAGCAGCTTAGAGCCGCTAGCGGGGCGTGTTGACGAGCAGTACTTC.

The gene calls are TRBV5-1 and TRBJ1-5; D perhaps matches TRBD1 (5 bases). This CDR3 has 13 residues. Germline values: CDR1 SGHRS, CDR2 YFSETQ. V lost 0 bases and J 6 bases, leaving 7 bases between the germline ends. As DNA, the CDR3 is TGCGCCAGCAGCTTGGCCGGGGGTCAGCCCCAGCATTTT. Translation gives CASSLAGGQPQHF.

The V call is TRBV7-3, the J call TRBJ1-2; perhaps TRBD1 as D (6 bases). The V gene's germline CDR1 is SGHTA and CDR2 FQGTGA. Trimming stripped 2 bases from V and 4 bases from J, with 14 bases between. The CDR3 sequence is 15 residues long. The CDR3 DNA reads as TGTGCCAGCAGCTTAGCCGCGGGGGGCCTCTATGGCTACACCTTC. Its translation is CASSLAAGGLYGYTF.

This clone was seen repeatedly, ten times or more. This chain links TRBV6-4 with TRBJ2-3; 7 bases are a match to TRBD2. CDR3 length: 16 amino acids. CDR1 and CDR2 from the germline V gene are MRHNA and SNTAGT. The trim removed 2 bases at V and 0 bases at J, leaving 5 bases unmatched. CDR3 protein: CASSDPLAISTDTQYF. The CDR3 bases are TGTGCCAGCAGTGACCCACTAGCGATCAGCACAGATACGCAGTATTTT.

Remarks on this clone: Other nucleotide sequences from this sample produce the same CDR3. The chain employs TRBV29-1 and TRBJ1-1, with TRBD1 identical over 8 bases. CDR1 is SQVTM and CDR2 is ANQGSEA in the germline V gene. The CDR3 consists of 13 residues. The ends lost 5 bases at V and 3 bases at J; junction bases unmatched: 5. Here the CDR3 DNA reads TGCAGCGTTACGACAGGGGAGGACACTGAAGCTTTCTTT. Translation: CSVTTGEDTEAFF.

V and J are TRBV5-1 and TRBJ2-1; D may be TRBD2 (5 bases). Germline assignment: CDR1 SGHRS and CDR2 YFSETQ. The CDR3 extends over 15 amino acids. Trimming stripped 3 bases from V and 4 bases from J, with 14 bases between. CDR3 nucleotides: TGCGCCAGCAGCTGGCACCTAGCCGAATACAATGAGCAGTTCTTC. Its protein product is CASSWHLAEYNEQFF.

The V and J genes are TRBV19 and TRBJ2-5, with 8 bases that match TRBD1. J gave up 1 base and V 8 bases, and 9 bases lay outside the gene matches. CDR1 is LNHDA, CDR2 SQIVND, per germline (reference sequence). The CDR3 length is 15 residues. The CDR3 DNA is TGTGCCAGTGGGAGACAGGGGTGGCCCCAAGAGACCCAGTACTTC. Amino acids: CASGRQGWPQETQYF.

A remark on this clone: This CDR3 is also generated by other DNA sequences in the sample. The chain combines TRBV29-1 with TRBJ2-2; D is ambiguous. This CDR3 comprises 12 residues. In germline, CDR1 is SQVTM, CDR2 ANQGSEA. Trimming stripped 1 base from V and 6 bases from J, with 6 bases between. This CDR3 is CSVEVYPGELFF. The CDR3 nucleotides read TGCAGCGTTGAAGTATACCCCGGGGAGCTGTTTTTT.

This clone is judged medium-sized. The chain has TRBV5-4 and TRBJ1-1; D gene ambiguous. CDR1 is SGHNT, CDR2 YYREEE, per germline (reference sequence). V was trimmed by 0 bases and J by 8 bases, leaving 14 bases between them. The CDR3 consists of 14 residues. CDR3 DNA: TGTGCCAGCAGCTTGGAAGATAATAATATGGAAGCTTTCTTT. Translated: CASSLEDNNMEAFF.

This clone was seen just once. The chain couples TRBV25-1 to TRBJ1-5; D gene ambiguous. CDR1 is MGHDK and CDR2 is SYGVNS in the germline V gene. The CDR3 is made up of 16 amino acids. Trimming pared 3 bases from V and 0 bases from J, leaving 12 bases between. CDR3 amino acids: CASSDRGGNSNQPQHF. In DNA form, the CDR3 reads TGTGCCAGCAGTGATCGAGGAGGGAATAGCAATCAGCCCCAGCATTTT.

The gene calls are TRBV27 and TRBJ2-5; 8 bases fit TRBD2. Germline values: CDR1 MNHEY, CDR2 SMNVEV (reference sequence). The CDR3 sequence is 16 residues long. V shed 4 bases, J shed 4 bases, and the junction held 11 bases outside the gene matches. The CDR3 is CASSSPTSEDGETQYF. The CDR3 DNA is TGTGCCAGCAGTTCCCCGACTAGCGAAGACGGAGAGACCCAGTACTTC.

In its sample, this clone was seen a few times. The genes are TRBV6-4 and TRBJ2-1; 9 bases are shared with TRBD1. There are 13 residues in the CDR3. Germline V gene sequence: CDR1 MRHNA, CDR2 SNTAGT. With 6 bases clipped from V and 8 bases from J, the junction kept 5 bases outside the gene matches. CDR3 coding DNA: TGTGCCAGCAGCGGACAGGGGACCGATGAGCAGTTCTTC. Encoded protein: CASSGQGTDEQFF.

The chain carries TRBV27 and TRBJ2-3, with 11 positions matching TRBD2. J lost 4 bases, V lost 6 bases, and 12 bases had no gene match. The CDR3 is 17 residues long. In germline, CDR1 is MNHEY, CDR2 SMNVEV (reference sequence). CDR3 in amino acids: CASSTLPTSGTADTQYF. The CDR3 DNA reads TGTGCCAGCAGCACCCTACCGACTAGCGGGACCGCAGATACGCAGTATTTT.